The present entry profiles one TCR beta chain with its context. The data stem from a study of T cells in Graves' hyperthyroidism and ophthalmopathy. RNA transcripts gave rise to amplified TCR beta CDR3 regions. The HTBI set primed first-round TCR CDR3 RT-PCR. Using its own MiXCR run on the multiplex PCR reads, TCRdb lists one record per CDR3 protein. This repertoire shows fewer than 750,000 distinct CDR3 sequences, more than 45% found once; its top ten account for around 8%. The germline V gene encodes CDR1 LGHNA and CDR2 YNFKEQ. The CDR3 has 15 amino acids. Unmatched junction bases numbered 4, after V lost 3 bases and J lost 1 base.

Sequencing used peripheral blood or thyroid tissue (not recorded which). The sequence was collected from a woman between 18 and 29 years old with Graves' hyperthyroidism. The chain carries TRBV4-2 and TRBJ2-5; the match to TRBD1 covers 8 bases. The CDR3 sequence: CASSQGGQGQETQYF. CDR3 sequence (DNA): TGTGCCAGCAGCCAGGGTGGACAGGGCCAAGAGACCCAGTACTTC.